The following is a T cell receptor beta chain sequence with its context. Antigen unknown. With a much larger clone just one base away, this may be a read error. Peripheral blood from each donor was collected in a volume of 8 to 10 milliliters. Sample-barcoded 5' priming and a J-beta primer mix drove a second PCR of roughly 6 to 12 cycles. TCRdb fed the 5' RACE reads into MiXCR, producing one record per CDR3 protein. The data show about 650,000 distinct CDR3 sequences, with about 50% seen just once and about 13% held by the top ten. These data are taken from a study of blood T cells in healthy people across ages. Study context: Using template switching, researchers captured about one barcoded beta molecule for each two T cells.

Germline V gene sequence: CDR1 MDHEN, CDR2 SYDVKM. The CDR3 is made up of 13 amino acids. Overall study results and limits: There were more naive CD4+ cells and higher diversity in long-lived donors than in aged donors.

The chain has TRBV28 and TRBJ2-1; maybe TRBD1 (6 bases). The J call may not be correct, given that the DNA end is closer to TRBJ2-7. Sequenced material: blood. This TCR was recovered from a woman aged 80 or over in good health. In DNA, the CDR3 is TGTGCCAGCAGAGGACAGTTCTACGATGAGCAGTACTTC. This gives the protein CASRGQFYDEQYF.